A selection of T cell receptor beta chains follows, all from one sample in a study of T cell responses to AZD1222 COVID-19 vaccine. Produced via immunoSEQ multiplex PCR; TCRdb's table is partial and in-frame only. The table shows 130,000 to 150,000 clones, with around four fifths occurring only once. Sequenced here: peripheral blood, sampled on day 0 of MenACWY control vaccination. All receptors derive from an adult in good health. CDR3s include the opening cysteine and the closing phenylalanine or tryptophan. Each record gives: clone size, V gene, CDR3 length, D gene, J gene, CDR3 protein, CDR3 DNA. D genes are given only for firm matches. Only some rows state a clone size, as once, few, many or a class for expanded clones.

abundance: -
v_gene: TRBV28
len: 14
d_gene: -
j_gene: TRBJ1-2
CDR3aa: CASSPILLGYGYTF
CDR3nt: TGTGCCAGCAGTCCAATACTGCTCGGATATGGCTACACCTTC

abundance: -
v_gene: TRBV7-8
len: 14
d_gene: -
j_gene: TRBJ2-7
CDR3aa: CASSLVGQGREQYF
CDR3nt: TGTGCCAGCAGCTTAGTGGGCCAGGGTAGGGAGCAGTACTTC

abundance: -
v_gene: TRBV25-1
len: 13
d_gene: -
j_gene: TRBJ1-2
CDR3aa: CASSPGGGRGYTF
CDR3nt: TGTGCCAGCTCGCCCGGGGGGGGGCGAGGCTACACCTTC

abundance: -
v_gene: TRBV12-3/TRBV12-4
len: 11
d_gene: -
j_gene: TRBJ1-1
CDR3aa: CASSLTVSPFF
CDR3nt: TGTGCCAGCAGTTTGACAGTTTCCCCTTTCTTT

abundance: -
v_gene: TRBV11-2
len: 14
d_gene: TRBD1
j_gene: TRBJ2-7
CDR3aa: CASSFTGDRYEQYF
CDR3nt: TGTGCCAGCAGCTTTACAGGGGATCGCTACGAGCAGTACTTC

abundance: -
v_gene: TRBV19
len: 12
d_gene: -
j_gene: TRBJ1-5
CDR3aa: CASSTNYEPQHF
CDR3nt: TGTGCCAGTAGTACAAATTACGAGCCCCAGCATTTT

abundance: -
v_gene: TRBV18
len: 16
d_gene: -
j_gene: TRBJ2-2
CDR3aa: CASSPGLISNTGELFF
CDR3nt: TGTGCCAGCTCACCGGGACTGATTTCGAACACCGGGGAGCTGTTTTTT

abundance: -
v_gene: TRBV6-1
len: 16
d_gene: -
j_gene: TRBJ1-2
CDR3aa: CASSEEVWRGPHGYTF
CDR3nt: TGTGCCAGCAGTGAAGAGGTATGGAGGGGCCCTCATGGCTACACCTTC

abundance: -
v_gene: TRBV6-5
len: 15
d_gene: TRBD2
j_gene: TRBJ2-1
CDR3aa: CASRAGLAVYNEQFF
CDR3nt: TGTGCCAGCAGGGCGGGACTAGCGGTGTACAATGAGCAGTTCTTC

abundance: -
v_gene: TRBV6-5
len: 14
d_gene: -
j_gene: TRBJ1-2
CDR3aa: CASRKQGNSYGYTF
CDR3nt: TGTGCCAGCAGAAAACAGGGAAATTCGTATGGCTACACCTTC

abundance: -
v_gene: TRBV7-2
len: 13
d_gene: -
j_gene: TRBJ2-7
CDR3aa: CASSPPNSYEQYF
CDR3nt: TGTGCCAGCAGCCCTCCAAACTCCTACGAGCAGTACTTC

abundance: -
v_gene: TRBV10-2
len: 15
d_gene: TRBD1
j_gene: TRBJ1-1
CDR3aa: CASSERGRMNTEAFF
CDR3nt: TGCGCCAGCAGTGAGAGGGGGCGGATGAACACTGAAGCTTTCTTT

abundance: -
v_gene: TRBV4-2
len: 15
d_gene: TRBD2
j_gene: TRBJ2-3
CDR3aa: CASRPRRGTSDTQYF
CDR3nt: TGTGCCAGCCGCCCGCGGCGGGGGACCTCAGATACGCAGTATTTT

abundance: -
v_gene: TRBV2
len: 14
d_gene: -
j_gene: TRBJ1-1
CDR3aa: CASSESGSWAEAFF
CDR3nt: TGTGCCAGCAGTGAATCAGGGTCGTGGGCTGAAGCTTTCTTT

abundance: -
v_gene: TRBV11-2
len: 16
d_gene: TRBD1
j_gene: TRBJ1-2
CDR3aa: CASSLAIVDRGYGYTF
CDR3nt: TGTGCCAGCAGCTTAGCGATCGTGGACAGGGGCTATGGCTACACCTTC

abundance: -
v_gene: TRBV2
len: 12
d_gene: -
j_gene: TRBJ1-2
CDR3aa: CASRGTNYGYTF
CDR3nt: TGTGCCAGCAGGGGAACCAACTATGGCTACACCTTC

abundance: -
v_gene: TRBV18
len: 18
d_gene: TRBD2
j_gene: TRBJ2-2
CDR3aa: CASSPQGLRGTNTGELFF
CDR3nt: TGTGCCAGCTCACCCCAGGGTCTGCGGGGGACGAACACCGGGGAGCTGTTTTTT

abundance: -
v_gene: TRBV6-5
len: 13
d_gene: TRBD1
j_gene: TRBJ1-4
CDR3aa: CASSYLGGEKLFF
CDR3nt: TGTGCCAGCAGTTACTTAGGGGGCGAAAAACTGTTTTTT

abundance: -
v_gene: TRBV5-1
len: 13
d_gene: -
j_gene: TRBJ2-7
CDR3aa: CASSQGTLAEQYF
CDR3nt: TGCGCCAGCAGCCAGGGGACTCTCGCCGAGCAGTACTTC

abundance: few
v_gene: TRBV9
len: 15
d_gene: -
j_gene: TRBJ1-6
CDR3aa: CASSAGEGLYSPLHF
CDR3nt: TGTGCCAGCAGCGCAGGGGAGGGATTATACTCACCCCTCCACTTT

abundance: -
v_gene: TRBV6-5
len: 13
d_gene: -
j_gene: TRBJ1-2
CDR3aa: CASSSGSNYGYTF
CDR3nt: TGTGCCAGCAGTTCCGGTTCTAACTATGGCTACACCTTC

abundance: -
v_gene: TRBV7-9
len: 14
d_gene: -
j_gene: TRBJ2-3
CDR3aa: CASTTIRGADTQYF
CDR3nt: TGTGCCAGCACCACTATAAGGGGGGCTGATACGCAGTATTTT

abundance: few
v_gene: TRBV27
len: 12
d_gene: -
j_gene: TRBJ1-6
CDR3aa: CASKTPSTPLHF
CDR3nt: TGTGCCAGCAAGACCCCTAGCACACCCCTCCACTTT

abundance: -
v_gene: TRBV6-5
len: 13
d_gene: -
j_gene: TRBJ1-1
CDR3aa: CASSYSYGTEAFF
CDR3nt: TGTGCCAGCAGTTACTCGTACGGAACTGAAGCTTTCTTT

abundance: -
v_gene: TRBV28
len: 15
d_gene: -
j_gene: TRBJ1-3
CDR3aa: CASSPTWPSGNTIYF
CDR3nt: TGTGCCAGCAGTCCAACCTGGCCCTCTGGAAACACCATATATTTT

abundance: -
v_gene: TRBV12-3/TRBV12-4
len: 13
d_gene: TRBD1
j_gene: TRBJ1-1
CDR3aa: CASLRQGSTEAFF
CDR3nt: TGTGCCAGCCTACGACAGGGGAGCACTGAAGCTTTCTTT

abundance: -
v_gene: TRBV19
len: 18
d_gene: TRBD1
j_gene: TRBJ2-7
CDR3aa: CASPLAPGQGAPAYEQYF
CDR3nt: TGTGCCAGCCCGCTCGCCCCGGGACAGGGGGCGCCGGCCTACGAGCAGTACTTC

abundance: -
v_gene: TRBV29-1
len: 11
d_gene: -
j_gene: TRBJ1-2
CDR3aa: CSVLSGEGYTF
CDR3nt: TGCAGCGTTTTGTCAGGAGAGGGCTACACCTTC

abundance: -
v_gene: TRBV18
len: 17
d_gene: TRBD2
j_gene: TRBJ2-2
CDR3aa: CASSLLEGGANTGELFF
CDR3nt: TGTGCCAGCTCACTTCTCGAGGGAGGGGCGAACACCGGGGAGCTGTTTTTT

abundance: few
v_gene: TRBV7-3
len: 14
d_gene: -
j_gene: TRBJ2-3
CDR3aa: CASSSGSRTDTQYF
CDR3nt: TGTGCCAGCAGCTCAGGGAGCCGGACAGATACGCAGTATTTT

abundance: -
v_gene: TRBV9
len: 13
d_gene: TRBD2
j_gene: TRBJ2-2
CDR3aa: CARLGGSTGELFF
CDR3nt: TGTGCCCGTCTCGGGGGGAGCACCGGGGAGCTGTTTTTT

abundance: -
v_gene: TRBV18
len: 15
d_gene: TRBD1
j_gene: TRBJ2-7
CDR3aa: CASSQAGGQSYEQYF
CDR3nt: TGTGCCAGCTCACAGGCAGGGGGCCAGAGCTACGAGCAGTACTTC

abundance: once
v_gene: TRBV4-1
len: 14
d_gene: TRBD1
j_gene: TRBJ1-2
CDR3aa: CASSPGGYNYGYTF
CDR3nt: TGCGCCAGCAGCCCAGGGGGTTATAACTATGGCTACACCTTC

abundance: -
v_gene: TRBV30
len: 13
d_gene: -
j_gene: TRBJ1-5
CDR3aa: CAWSGGLGQPQHF
CDR3nt: TGTGCCTGGAGCGGAGGGTTAGGGCAGCCCCAGCATTTT

abundance: -
v_gene: TRBV10-3
len: 13
d_gene: -
j_gene: TRBJ2-2
CDR3aa: CAISESGTGELFF
CDR3nt: TGTGCCATCAGTGAGTCTGGCACCGGGGAGCTGTTTTTT

abundance: -
v_gene: TRBV29-1
len: 12
d_gene: TRBD1
j_gene: TRBJ1-1
CDR3aa: CSVGQGAAEAFF
CDR3nt: TGCAGCGTTGGACAGGGGGCTGCTGAAGCTTTCTTT

abundance: -
v_gene: TRBV10-2
len: 16
d_gene: TRBD1
j_gene: TRBJ2-5
CDR3aa: CASNGPGGILRETQYF
CDR3nt: TGCGCCAGCAACGGGCCAGGGGGCATTTTACGGGAGACCCAGTACTTC

abundance: -
v_gene: TRBV10-3
len: 14
d_gene: -
j_gene: TRBJ1-3
CDR3aa: CATGDSRRGNTIYF
CDR3nt: TGTGCCACCGGAGACTCTAGGCGTGGAAACACCATATATTTT

abundance: -
v_gene: TRBV10-1
len: 14
d_gene: TRBD1
j_gene: TRBJ1-4
CDR3aa: CASGTEPTNEKLFF
CDR3nt: TGCGCCAGCGGGACAGAACCCACTAATGAAAAACTGTTTTTT

abundance: -
v_gene: TRBV6-5
len: 12
d_gene: TRBD1
j_gene: TRBJ2-7
CDR3aa: CASRDRGYEQYF
CDR3nt: TGTGCCAGCAGAGACAGGGGTTACGAGCAGTACTTC

abundance: -
v_gene: TRBV12-3/TRBV12-4
len: 12
d_gene: -
j_gene: TRBJ1-6
CDR3aa: CASRGGNSPLHF
CDR3nt: TGTGCCAGCAGAGGGGGTAATTCACCCCTCCACTTT

abundance: -
v_gene: TRBV11-2
len: 13
d_gene: -
j_gene: TRBJ2-6
CDR3aa: CASASSGANVLTF
CDR3nt: TGTGCCAGCGCCTCCTCTGGGGCCAACGTCCTGACTTTC

abundance: once
v_gene: TRBV3-1/TRBV3-2
len: 17
d_gene: TRBD2
j_gene: TRBJ2-1
CDR3aa: CASSHYINSGGADEQFF
CDR3nt: TGTGCCAGCAGCCACTACATAAATAGCGGGGGGGCGGATGAGCAGTTCTTC

abundance: -
v_gene: TRBV4-1
len: 16
d_gene: -
j_gene: TRBJ2-3
CDR3aa: CASSQGPAASTDTQYF
CDR3nt: TGCGCCAGCAGCCAAGGTCCAGCCGCTAGCACAGATACGCAGTATTTT

abundance: -
v_gene: TRBV10-3
len: 11
d_gene: -
j_gene: TRBJ2-7
CDR3aa: CAISEGSEQYF
CDR3nt: TGTGCCATCAGTGAGGGATCGGAGCAGTACTTC

abundance: -
v_gene: TRBV7-8
len: 15
d_gene: TRBD1
j_gene: TRBJ1-1
CDR3aa: CASSFGQGAGTEAFF
CDR3nt: TGTGCCAGCAGCTTTGGACAGGGGGCCGGCACTGAAGCTTTCTTT

abundance: -
v_gene: TRBV5-1
len: 15
d_gene: TRBD2
j_gene: TRBJ2-2
CDR3aa: CASRGSSGTTGELFF
CDR3nt: TGCGCCAGCAGGGGTTCTAGCGGGACCACCGGGGAGCTGTTTTTT

abundance: -
v_gene: TRBV10-3
len: 16
d_gene: -
j_gene: TRBJ2-2
CDR3aa: CAISESARGATGELFF
CDR3nt: TGTGCCATCAGTGAGTCAGCCAGGGGAGCCACCGGGGAGCTGTTTTTT